A selection of T cell receptor beta chains follows, all from one sample in a study of shared clonotypes between healthy human individuals. Here immunoSEQ multiplex PCR was the method, and the copy in TCRdb shows in-frame clones only, minus some. The table lists roughly 1,500,000 clones, around 98.5% of them singletons, with roughly 0.36% in the top ten. The sequenced sample consisted of naive CD4+ T cells sorted from blood. The receptors derive from a man aged 30 to 39 in good health. The CDR3 runs from the conserved cysteine through the conserved F or W. Fields, in order: clone size, D gene, V gene, J gene, CDR3 DNA, CDR3 protein. The D gene is left open where the match is weak. Rows may omit the clone size; those that give it use once, few, many or a size class.

>.|.|TRBV7-8|TRBJ2-2
TGTGCCAGCAGCTTTGGGGCTAGCATTGTGGACGGGGAGCTGTTTTTT
CASSFGASIVDGELFF
>.|.|TRBV10-3|TRBJ2-3
TGTGCCATCAGTGACGGCGGGAATTTAGAAGATACGCAGTATTTT
CAISDGGNLEDTQYF
>.|TRBD1|TRBV9|TRBJ2-1
TGTGCCAGCAGCGTAGGGCAGGACAGGGTTTATGAGCAGTTCTTC
CASSVGQDRVYEQFF
>.|TRBD1|TRBV10-1|TRBJ2-7
TGCGCCAGCAGTGGCACCGGACAGGGGAAAACCTACGAGCAGTACTTC
CASSGTGQGKTYEQYF
>.|.|TRBV28|TRBJ1-2
TGTGCCAGCAGTGCCTTTTATGGCTACACCTTC
CASSAFYGYTF
>.|.|TRBV2|TRBJ2-1
TGTGCCAGCAGTGGACTCCTTAATGAGCAGTTCTTC
CASSGLLNEQFF
>.|TRBD1|TRBV10-3|TRBJ2-3
TGTGCCATCAGCGACAGGGTTGGGACAGATACGCAGTATTTT
CAISDRVGTDTQYF
>.|.|TRBV7-9|TRBJ2-7
TGTGCCAGCAGTAAACTCACAGGCGTCTCCTACGAGCAGTACTTC
CASSKLTGVSYEQYF
>.|.|TRBV2|TRBJ1-4
TGTGCCAGCAGTGAAGACAGGGCCCTTAATGAAAAACTGTTTTTT
CASSEDRALNEKLFF
>.|TRBD1|TRBV29-1|TRBJ2-7
TGCAGCGTTGTGGCGGGACAGGGGATTTCCTACGAGCAGTACTTC
CSVVAGQGISYEQYF
>.|TRBD2|TRBV6-1|TRBJ2-3
TGTGCCAGCAGGCCTCTTACTAGCGGGAGAGATACGCAGTATTTT
CASRPLTSGRDTQYF
>.|TRBD2|TRBV10-3|TRBJ2-2
TGTGCCATCAGGGTCGGGAGGAGTCCCGGGGAGCTGTTTTTT
CAIRVGRSPGELFF
>.|.|TRBV9|TRBJ2-2
TGTGCCAGCAGCGTAATGGGGTCGAACACCGGGGAGCTGTTTTTT
CASSVMGSNTGELFF
>.|TRBD1|TRBV5-1|TRBJ2-5
TGCGCCAGCAGCTTGGACAGGGGGCAGGAGACCCAGTACTTC
CASSLDRGQETQYF
>once|.|TRBV28|TRBJ2-3
TGTGCCAGCAGCCCCTCCCGGGCGAAGGGAGGCACAGATACGCAGTATTTT
CASSPSRAKGGTDTQYF